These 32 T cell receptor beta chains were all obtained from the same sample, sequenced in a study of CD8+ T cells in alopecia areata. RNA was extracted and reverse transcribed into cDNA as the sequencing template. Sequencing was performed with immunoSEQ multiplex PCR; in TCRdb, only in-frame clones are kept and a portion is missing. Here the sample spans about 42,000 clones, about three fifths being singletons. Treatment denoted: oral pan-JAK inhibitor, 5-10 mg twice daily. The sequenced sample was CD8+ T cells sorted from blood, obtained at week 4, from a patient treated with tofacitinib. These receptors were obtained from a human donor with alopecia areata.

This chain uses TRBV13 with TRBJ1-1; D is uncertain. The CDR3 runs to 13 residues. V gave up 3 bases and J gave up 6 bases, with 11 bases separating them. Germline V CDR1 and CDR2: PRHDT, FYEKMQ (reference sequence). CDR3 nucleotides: TGTGCCAGCAGCTTCGGAGGAAGGGCTGAAGCTTTCTTT. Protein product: CASSFGGRAEAFF.

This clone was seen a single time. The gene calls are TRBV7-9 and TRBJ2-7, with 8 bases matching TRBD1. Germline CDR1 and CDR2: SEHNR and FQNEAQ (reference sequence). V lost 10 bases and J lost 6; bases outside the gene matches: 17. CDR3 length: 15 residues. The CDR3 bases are TGTGCCACCAAGGCCAGATTCGACAGGGGCGGCGAGCAGTACTTC. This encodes CATKARFDRGGEQYF.

CDR3 sequence (DNA): TGTGCCAGCAGTTTATCGGGAAAGGGGAACACTGAAGCTTTCTTT. Translating it yields CASSLSGKGNTEAFF. The genes are TRBV27 and TRBJ1-1; D gene ambiguous. The CDR3 has 15 amino acids. Looked up from germline, CDR1 is MNHEY and CDR2 is SMNVEV (reference sequence). With 0 bases removed from V and 1 base from J, the gap between germline ends came to 9 bases.

This CDR3 reads CASSQDTAGTEAFF. CDR3 DNA: TGCGCCAGCAGCCAAGATACCGCAGGGACCGAAGCTTTCTTT. V gene TRBV4-3 combines with J gene TRBJ1-1; perhaps TRBD1 as D (5 bases). CDR3 length: 14 residues. Trimming shortened V by 0 bases and J by 8 bases, and 13 bases separated the two germline ends. Germline V gene data show CDR1 as LGHNA and CDR2 as YSLEER.

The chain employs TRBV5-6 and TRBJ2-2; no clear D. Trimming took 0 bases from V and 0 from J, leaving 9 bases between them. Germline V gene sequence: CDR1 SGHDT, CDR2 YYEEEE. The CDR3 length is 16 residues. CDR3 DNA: TGTGCCAGCAGCTTGGTTACAGACGCGAACACCGGGGAGCTGTTTTTT. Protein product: CASSLVTDANTGELFF.

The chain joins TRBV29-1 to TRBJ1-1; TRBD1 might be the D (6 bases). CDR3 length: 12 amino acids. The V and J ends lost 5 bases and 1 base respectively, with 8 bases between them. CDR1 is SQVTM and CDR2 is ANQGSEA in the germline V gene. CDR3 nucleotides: TGCAGCGTTTACAGGGAGAACACTGAAGCTTTCTTT. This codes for CSVYRENTEAFF. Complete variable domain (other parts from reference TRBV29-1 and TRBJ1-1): SAVISQKPSRDICQRGTSLTIQCQVDSQVTMMFWYRQQPGQSLTLIATANQGSEATYESGFVIDKFPISRPNLTFSTLTVSNMSPEDSSIYLCSVYRENTEAFFGQGTRLTVV.

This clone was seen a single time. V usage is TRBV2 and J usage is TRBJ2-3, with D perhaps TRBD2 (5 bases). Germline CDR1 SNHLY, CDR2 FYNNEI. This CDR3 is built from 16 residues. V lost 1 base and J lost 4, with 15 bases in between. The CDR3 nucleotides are TGTGCCAGCAGTGAAGTTTACGGGGATAAGGCAGATACGCAGTATTTT. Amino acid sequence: CASSEVYGDKADTQYF.

In DNA, the CDR3 is TGTGCCAGCGGGAACACCGGGGAGCTGTTTTTT. This encodes CASGNTGELFF. This rearrangement joins TRBV9 to TRBJ2-2, with D hard to call. Between the trimmed V and J ends, which lost 7 bases and 1 base, there was a span of 2 bases. The CDR3 has 11 amino acids. Germline V gene data show CDR1 as SGDLS and CDR2 as YYNGEE.

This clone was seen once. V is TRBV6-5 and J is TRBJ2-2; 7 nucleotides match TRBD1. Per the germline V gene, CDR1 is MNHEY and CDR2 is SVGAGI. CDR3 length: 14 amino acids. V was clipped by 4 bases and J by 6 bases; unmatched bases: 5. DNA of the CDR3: TGTGCCAGCAGTTCCGGGACAGCCGCCGGGGAGCTGTTTTTT. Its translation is CASSSGTAAGELFF.

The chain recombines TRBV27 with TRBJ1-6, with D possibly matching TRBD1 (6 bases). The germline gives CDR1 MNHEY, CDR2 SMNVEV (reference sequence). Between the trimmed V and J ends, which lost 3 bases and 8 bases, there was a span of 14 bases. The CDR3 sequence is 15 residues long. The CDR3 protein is CASSFAGRGDSPLHF. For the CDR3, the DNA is TGTGCCAGCAGTTTTGCTGGCAGGGGCGATTCACCCCTCCACTTT.

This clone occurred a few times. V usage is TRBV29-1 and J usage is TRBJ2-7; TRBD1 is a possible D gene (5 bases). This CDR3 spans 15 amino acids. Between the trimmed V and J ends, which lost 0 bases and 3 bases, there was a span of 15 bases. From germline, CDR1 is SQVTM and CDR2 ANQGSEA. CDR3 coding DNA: TGCAGCGTTGAAGATACTGGCAGGGCGGACTACGAGCAGTACTTC. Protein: CSVEDTGRADYEQYF.

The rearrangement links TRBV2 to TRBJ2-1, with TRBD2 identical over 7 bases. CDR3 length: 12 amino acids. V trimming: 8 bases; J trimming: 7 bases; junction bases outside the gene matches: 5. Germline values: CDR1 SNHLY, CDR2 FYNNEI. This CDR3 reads CASLGGGNEQFF. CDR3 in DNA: TGTGCCAGCTTGGGGGGAGGGAATGAGCAGTTCTTC.

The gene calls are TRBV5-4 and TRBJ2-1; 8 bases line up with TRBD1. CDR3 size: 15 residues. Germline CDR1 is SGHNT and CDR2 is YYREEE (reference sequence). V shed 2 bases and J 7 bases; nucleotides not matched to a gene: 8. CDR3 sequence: CASSFRQGASNEQFF. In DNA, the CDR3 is TGTGCCAGCAGCTTCAGGCAGGGGGCGTCGAATGAGCAGTTCTTC.

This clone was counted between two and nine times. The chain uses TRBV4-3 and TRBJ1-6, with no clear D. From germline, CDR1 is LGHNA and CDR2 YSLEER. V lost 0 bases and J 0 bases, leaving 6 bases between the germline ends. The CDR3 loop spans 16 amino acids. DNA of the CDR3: TGCGCCAGCAGCCAAGATTGGAGCTCCTATAATTCACCCCTCCACTTT. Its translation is CASSQDWSSYNSPLHF.

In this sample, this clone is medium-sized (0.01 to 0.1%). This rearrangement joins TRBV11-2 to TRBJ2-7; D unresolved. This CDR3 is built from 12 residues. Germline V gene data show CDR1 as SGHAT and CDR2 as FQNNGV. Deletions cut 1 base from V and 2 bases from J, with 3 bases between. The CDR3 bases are TGTGCCAGCAGCTTAGGGGCCTACGAGCAGTACTTC. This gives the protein CASSLGAYEQYF.

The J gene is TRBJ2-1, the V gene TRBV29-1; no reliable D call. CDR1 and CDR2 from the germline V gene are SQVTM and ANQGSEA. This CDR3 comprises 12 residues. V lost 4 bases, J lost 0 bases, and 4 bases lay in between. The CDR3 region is CSVVSSYNEQFF. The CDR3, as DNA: TGCAGCGTTGTGAGCTCCTACAATGAGCAGTTCTTC.

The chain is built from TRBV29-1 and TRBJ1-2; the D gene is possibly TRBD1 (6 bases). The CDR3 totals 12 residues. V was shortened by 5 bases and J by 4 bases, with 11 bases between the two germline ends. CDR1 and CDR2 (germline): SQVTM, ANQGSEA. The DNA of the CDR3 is TGCAGCGTTCTGGGCAGGGGCTATGGCTACACCTTC. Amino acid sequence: CSVLGRGYGYTF.

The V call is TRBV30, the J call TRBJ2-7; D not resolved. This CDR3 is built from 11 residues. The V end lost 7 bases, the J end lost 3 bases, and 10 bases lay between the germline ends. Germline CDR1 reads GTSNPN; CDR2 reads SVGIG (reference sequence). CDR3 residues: CASTDNYEQYF. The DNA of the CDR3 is TGTGCCTCCACCGATAACTACGAGCAGTACTTC.

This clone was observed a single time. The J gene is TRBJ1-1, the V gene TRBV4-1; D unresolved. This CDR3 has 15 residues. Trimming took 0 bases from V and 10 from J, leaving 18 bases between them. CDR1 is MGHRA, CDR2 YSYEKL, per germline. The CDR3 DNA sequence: TGCGCCAGCAGCCAAGATGACAAGAAACGGGAACGAGCTTTCTTT. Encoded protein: CASSQDDKKRERAFF.

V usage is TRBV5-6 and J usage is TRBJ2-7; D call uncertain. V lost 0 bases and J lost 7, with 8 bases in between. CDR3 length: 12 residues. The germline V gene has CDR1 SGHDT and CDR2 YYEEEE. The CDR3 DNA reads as TGTGCCAGCAGCTTGGTGAACGGTGAGCAGTACTTC. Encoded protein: CASSLVNGEQYF.

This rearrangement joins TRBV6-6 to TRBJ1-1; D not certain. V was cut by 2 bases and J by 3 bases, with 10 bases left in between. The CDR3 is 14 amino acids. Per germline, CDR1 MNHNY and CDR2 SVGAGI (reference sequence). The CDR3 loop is CASSYGDRDTEAFF. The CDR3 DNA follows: TGTGCCAGCAGTTACGGGGATCGGGACACTGAAGCTTTCTTT.

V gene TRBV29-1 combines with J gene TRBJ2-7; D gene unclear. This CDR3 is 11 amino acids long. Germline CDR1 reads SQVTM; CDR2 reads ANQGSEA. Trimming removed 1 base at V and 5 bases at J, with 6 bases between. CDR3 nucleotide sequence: TGCAGCGTTGAAGGCGGCGACGAGCAGTACTTC. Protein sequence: CSVEGGDEQYF.

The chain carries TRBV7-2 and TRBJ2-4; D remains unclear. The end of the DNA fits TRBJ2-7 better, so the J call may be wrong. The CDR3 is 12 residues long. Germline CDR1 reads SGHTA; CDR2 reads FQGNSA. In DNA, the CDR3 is TGTGCCAGCAGCTTAGGGGCCTACGAGCAGTACTTC. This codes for CASSLGAYEQYF.

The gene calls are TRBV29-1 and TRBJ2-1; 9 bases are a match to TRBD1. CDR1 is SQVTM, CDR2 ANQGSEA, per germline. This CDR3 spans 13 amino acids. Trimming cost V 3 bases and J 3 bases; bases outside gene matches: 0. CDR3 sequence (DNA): TGCAGCGTTGAGGACAGGGGCTACAATGAGCAGTTCTTC. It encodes CSVEDRGYNEQFF.

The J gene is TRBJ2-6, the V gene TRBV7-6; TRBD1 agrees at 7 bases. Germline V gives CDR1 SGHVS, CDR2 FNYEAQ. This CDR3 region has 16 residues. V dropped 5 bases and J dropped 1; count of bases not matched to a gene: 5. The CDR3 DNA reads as TGTGCCAGCAGCCCGGGACAGCTGTCTGGGGCCAACGTCCTGACTTTC. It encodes CASSPGQLSGANVLTF.

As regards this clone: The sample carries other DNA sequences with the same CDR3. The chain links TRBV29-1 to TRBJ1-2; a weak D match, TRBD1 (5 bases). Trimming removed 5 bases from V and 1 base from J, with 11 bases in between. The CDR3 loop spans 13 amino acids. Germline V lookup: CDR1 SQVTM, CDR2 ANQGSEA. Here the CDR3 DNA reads TGCAGCGTTCCGGGTGGGGGTAACTATGGCTACACCTTC. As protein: CSVPGGGNYGYTF.

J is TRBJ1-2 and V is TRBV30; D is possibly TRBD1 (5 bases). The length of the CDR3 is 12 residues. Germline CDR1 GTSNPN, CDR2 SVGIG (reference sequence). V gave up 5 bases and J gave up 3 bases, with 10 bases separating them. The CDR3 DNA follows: TGTGCCTGGCAGGGTGTTGACTATGGCTACACCTTC. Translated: CAWQGVDYGYTF.

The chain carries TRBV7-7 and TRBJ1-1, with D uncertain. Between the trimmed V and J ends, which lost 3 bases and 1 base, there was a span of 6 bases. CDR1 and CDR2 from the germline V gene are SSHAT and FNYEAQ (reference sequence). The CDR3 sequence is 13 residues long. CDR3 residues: CASSFSTNTEAFF. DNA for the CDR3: TGTGCCAGCAGCTTCAGCACGAACACTGAAGCTTTCTTT.

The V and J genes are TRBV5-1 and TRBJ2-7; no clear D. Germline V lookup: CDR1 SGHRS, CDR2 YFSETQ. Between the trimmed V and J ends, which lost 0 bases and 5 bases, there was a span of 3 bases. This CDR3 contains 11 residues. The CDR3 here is CASSLGNEQYF. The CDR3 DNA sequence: TGCGCCAGCAGCTTGGGGAACGAGCAGTACTTC.

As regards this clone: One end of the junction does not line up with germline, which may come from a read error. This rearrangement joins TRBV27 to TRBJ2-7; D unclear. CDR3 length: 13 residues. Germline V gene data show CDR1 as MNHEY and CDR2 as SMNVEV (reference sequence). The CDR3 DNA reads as TGTGCCAGCAGTTTATCGGCCCAGTCTCAGAAGCACTTC. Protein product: CASSLSAQSQKHF.

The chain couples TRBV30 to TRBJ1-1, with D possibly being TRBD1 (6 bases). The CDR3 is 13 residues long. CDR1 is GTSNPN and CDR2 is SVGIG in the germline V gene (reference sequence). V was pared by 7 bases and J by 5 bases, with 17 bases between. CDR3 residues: CASSQGRRTEAFF. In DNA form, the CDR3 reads TGTGCCTCCAGCCAGGGGCGGAGGACTGAAGCTTTCTTT.

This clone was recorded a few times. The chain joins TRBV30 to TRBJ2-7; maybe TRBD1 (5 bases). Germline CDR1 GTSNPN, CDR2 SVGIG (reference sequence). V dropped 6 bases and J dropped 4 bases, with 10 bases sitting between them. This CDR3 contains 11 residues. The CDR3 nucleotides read TGTGCCTGTAGCCAGGGTTACGAGCAGTACTTC. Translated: CACSQGYEQYF. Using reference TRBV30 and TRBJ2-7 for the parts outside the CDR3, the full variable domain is SQTIHQWPATLVQPVGSPLSLECTVEGTSNPNLYWYRQAAGRGLQLLFYSVGIGQISSEVPQNLSASRPQDRQFILSSKKLLLSDSGFYLCACSQGYEQYFGPGTRLTVT.